Each of the 9 T cell receptor beta chains below was sequenced from the same sample in a study of T cell repertoires in cytomegalovirus infection (dated by TCRdb to the late 2010s). Sequencing used an Illumina HiSeq 1500. TCRdb trimmed the raw reads at Q25, called clones with MiXCR and kept productive beta chains. Each entry is one CDR3 protein sequence, shown with its most common DNA and genes. This sample lists 200,000 to 250,000 distinct CDR3 sequences; approximately 24% were detected once. The ten largest clones take up over 15% of the sample. Input material: CD8+ T cells from PBMCs. These receptors all come from a human donor in good health (CMV status not recorded). Some clones in this sample may be carry-over from other donors' samples.

This clonotype showed up just a few times. The CDR3 sequence: CASSLEPGNTIYF. CDR3 in DNA: TGTGCCAGCAGCTTAGAGCCTGGAAACACCATATATTTT. The J gene is TRBJ1-3, the V gene TRBV7-2, with no clear D. Germline CDR1 SGHTA, CDR2 FQGNSA. This CDR3 has 13 residues. V was pared by 1 base and J by 2 bases, with 3 bases between.

The V gene is TRBV7-4, the J gene TRBJ2-6; 9 bases fit TRBD2. V shed 5 bases and J 2 bases; nucleotides not matched to a gene: 7. The germline V gene encodes CDR1 SGHVT and CDR2 SQSDAQ. There are 17 residues in the CDR3. In DNA form, the CDR3 reads TGTGCCAGCAGCACCCCCGCGGGGGGGCCTGGGGCCAACGTCCTGACTTTC. Amino acid sequence: CASSTPAGGPGANVLTF.

This clonotype was seen a handful of times. This chain uses TRBV28 with TRBJ2-7, with 8 nucleotides matching TRBD1. Trimming took 3 bases from V and 0 from J; bases not matched to a gene: 10. The germline CDR1 and CDR2 sequences are MDHEN and SYDVKM. The CDR3 loop spans 17 amino acids. The CDR3 region is CASSLHRGTGYSYEQYF. DNA of the CDR3: TGTGCCAGCAGTTTGCATCGAGGGACAGGTTACTCCTACGAGCAGTACTTC. The complete variable domain, with remaining parts taken from reference TRBV28 and TRBJ2-7, reads DVKVTQSSRYLVKRTGEKVFLECVQDMDHENMFWYRQDPGLGLRLIYFSYDVKMKEKGDIPEGYSVSREKKERFSLILESASTNQTSMYLCASSLHRGTGYSYEQYFGPGTRLTVT.

As for this clonotype: The junction departs from the called germline gene at one end, perhaps through a read error. The chain uses TRBV5-1 and TRBJ1-1, with D unresolved. Germline V CDR1 and CDR2: SGHRS, YFSETQ. This CDR3 comprises 14 residues. Here the CDR3 DNA reads TGCGCCAGCAGGTTGGCCTACATGAACACTGAAGCTTTCTTT. As protein: CASRLAYMNTEAFF. Supplemented by reference TRBV5-1 and TRBJ1-1, the full variable domain reads KAGVTQTPRYLIKTRGQQVTLSCSPISGHRSVSWYQQTPGQGLQFLFEYFSETQRNKGNFPGRFSGRQFSNSRSEMNVSTLELGDSALYLCASRLAYMNTEAFFGQGTRLTVV.

This clonotype was detected only once. The rearrangement uses TRBV28 and TRBJ2-5, with 12 positions matching TRBD2. CDR1 is MDHEN and CDR2 is SYDVKM in the germline V gene. The length of the CDR3 is 16 residues. Trimming at V came to 5 bases and at J to 3 bases, leaving 7 bases not matched to a gene. The CDR3 DNA sequence: TGTGCCAGCAGTCCACTATGGACTAGCGGGGAAGAGACCCAGTACTTC. Its translation: CASSPLWTSGEETQYF.

For this clonotype: The junction departs from the called germline gene at one end, perhaps through a read error. The DNA of the CDR3 is TGCAGTGCTAGAGATAACAGTAGCTCCTACAAGGAGCAGTTCTTC. Amino acid sequence: CSARDNSSSYKEQFF. The chain joins TRBV20-1 to TRBJ2-1, with D unresolved. Germline CDR1 and CDR2: DFQATT and SNEGSKA (reference sequence). This CDR3 is 15 amino acids long.

This chain uses TRBV11-1 with TRBJ2-3; TRBD1 is a possible D gene (6 bases). Between the trimmed V and J ends, which lost 7 bases and 2 bases, there was a span of 16 bases. The CDR3 runs 15 residues. From germline, CDR1 is SGHAT and CDR2 FQDESV (reference sequence). This CDR3 is CASTEYNRDTDTQYF. The CDR3 DNA sequence: TGTGCCAGCACAGAATATAACAGGGACACAGATACGCAGTATTTT.

This clonotype was recorded a few times. This chain links TRBV5-5 with TRBJ1-1; D is unclear. This CDR3 comprises 17 residues. From germline, CDR1 is SGHKS and CDR2 YYEKEE (reference sequence). With 0 bases removed from V and 0 bases from J, the gap between germline ends came to 15 bases. CDR3 in amino acids: CASSLDRAYYMNTEAFF. CDR3 DNA: TGTGCCAGCAGCTTGGACCGGGCCTACTACATGAACACTGAAGCTTTCTTT. The variable domain in full, completed from reference TRBV5-5 and TRBJ1-1, reads DAGVTQSPTHLIKTRGQQVTLRCSPISGHKSVSWYQQVLGQGPQFIFQYYEKEERGRGNFPDRFSARQFPNYSSELNVNALLLGDSALYLCASSLDRAYYMNTEAFFGQGTRLTVV.

The rearrangement links TRBV20-1 to TRBJ1-1; no definite D call. V gave up 3 bases and J gave up 7 bases, with 15 bases separating them. The CDR3 runs to 13 residues. Germline V gene lookup returns CDR1 DFQATT and CDR2 SNEGSKA (reference sequence). This chain's CDR3 is CSARDWREGEAFF. In DNA form, the CDR3 reads TGCAGTGCTAGGGACTGGAGGGAGGGTGAAGCTTTCTTT.